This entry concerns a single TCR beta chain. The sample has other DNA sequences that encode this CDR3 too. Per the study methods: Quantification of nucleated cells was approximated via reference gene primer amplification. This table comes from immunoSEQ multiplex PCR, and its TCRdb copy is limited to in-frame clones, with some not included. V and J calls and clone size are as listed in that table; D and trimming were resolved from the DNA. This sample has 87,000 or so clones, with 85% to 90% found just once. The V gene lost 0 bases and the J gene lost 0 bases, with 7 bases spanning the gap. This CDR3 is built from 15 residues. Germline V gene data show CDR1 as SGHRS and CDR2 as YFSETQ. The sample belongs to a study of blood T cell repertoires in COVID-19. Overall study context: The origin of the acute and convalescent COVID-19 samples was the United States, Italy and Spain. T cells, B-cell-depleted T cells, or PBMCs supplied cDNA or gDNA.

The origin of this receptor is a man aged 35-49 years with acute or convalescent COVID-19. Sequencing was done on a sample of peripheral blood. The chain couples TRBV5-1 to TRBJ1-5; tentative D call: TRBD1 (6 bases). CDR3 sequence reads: CASSLAGDSNQPQHF. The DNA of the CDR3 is TGCGCCAGCAGCTTGGCAGGGGATAGCAATCAGCCCCAGCATTTT.